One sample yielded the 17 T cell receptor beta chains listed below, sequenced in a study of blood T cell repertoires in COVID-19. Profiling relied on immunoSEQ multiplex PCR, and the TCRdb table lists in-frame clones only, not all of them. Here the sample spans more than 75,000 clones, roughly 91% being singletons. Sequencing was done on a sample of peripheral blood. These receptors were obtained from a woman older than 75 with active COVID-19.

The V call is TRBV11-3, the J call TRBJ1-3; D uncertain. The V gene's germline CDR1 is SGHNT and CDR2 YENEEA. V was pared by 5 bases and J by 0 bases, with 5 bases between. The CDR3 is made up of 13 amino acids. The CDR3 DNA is TGTGCCAGCAGCGTCAACTCTGGAAACACCATATATTTT. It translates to CASSVNSGNTIYF.

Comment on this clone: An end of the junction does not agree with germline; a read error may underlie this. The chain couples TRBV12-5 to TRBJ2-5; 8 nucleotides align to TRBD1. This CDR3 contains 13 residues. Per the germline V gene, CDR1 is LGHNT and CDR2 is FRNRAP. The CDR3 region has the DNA TGTGCGAGTGCTGACAGGGGCCAAGAGACCCAGTACTTC. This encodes CASADRGQETQYF.

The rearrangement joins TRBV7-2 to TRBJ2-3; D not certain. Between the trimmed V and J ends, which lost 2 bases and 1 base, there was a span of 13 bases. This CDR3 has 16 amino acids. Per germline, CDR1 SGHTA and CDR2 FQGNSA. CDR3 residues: CASSLSVARRTDTQYF. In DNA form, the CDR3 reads TGTGCCAGCAGCTTATCAGTGGCCCGTCGCACAGATACGCAGTATTTT.

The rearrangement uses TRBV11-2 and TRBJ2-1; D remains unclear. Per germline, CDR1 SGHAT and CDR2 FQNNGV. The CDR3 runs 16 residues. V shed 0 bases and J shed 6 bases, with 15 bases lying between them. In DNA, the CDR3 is TGTGCCAGCAGCTTAGATAGAAGCCTCGGAGCCAATGAGCAGTTCTTC. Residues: CASSLDRSLGANEQFF.

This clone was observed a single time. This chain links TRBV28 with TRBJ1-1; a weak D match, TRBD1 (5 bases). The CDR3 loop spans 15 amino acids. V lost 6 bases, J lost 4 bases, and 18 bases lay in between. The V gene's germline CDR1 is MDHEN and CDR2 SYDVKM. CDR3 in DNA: TGTGCCAGCAGAACAATATTGGGGGGGGGCACTGAAGCTTTCTTT. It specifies CASRTILGGGTEAFF.

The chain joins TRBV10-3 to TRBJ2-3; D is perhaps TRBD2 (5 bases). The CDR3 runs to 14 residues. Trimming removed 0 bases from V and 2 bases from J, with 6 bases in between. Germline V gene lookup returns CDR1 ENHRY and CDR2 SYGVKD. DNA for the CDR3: TGTGCCATCAGTGAGTCTCGGGACACAGATACGCAGTATTTT. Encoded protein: CAISESRDTDTQYF.

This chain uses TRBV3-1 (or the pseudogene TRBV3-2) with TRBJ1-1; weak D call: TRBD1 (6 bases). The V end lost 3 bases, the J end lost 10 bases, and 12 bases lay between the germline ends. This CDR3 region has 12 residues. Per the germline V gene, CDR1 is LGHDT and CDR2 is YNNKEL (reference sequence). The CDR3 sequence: CASSQGAFGAFF. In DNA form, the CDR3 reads TGTGCCAGCAGCCAGGGGGCTTTCGGAGCTTTCTTT.

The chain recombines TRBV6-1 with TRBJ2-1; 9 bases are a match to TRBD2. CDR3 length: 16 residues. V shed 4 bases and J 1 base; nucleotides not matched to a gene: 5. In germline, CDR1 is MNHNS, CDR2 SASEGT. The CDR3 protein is CASSGLLAGSYNEQFF. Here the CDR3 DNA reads TGTGCCAGCAGTGGCCTACTAGCGGGTTCCTACAATGAGCAGTTCTTC.

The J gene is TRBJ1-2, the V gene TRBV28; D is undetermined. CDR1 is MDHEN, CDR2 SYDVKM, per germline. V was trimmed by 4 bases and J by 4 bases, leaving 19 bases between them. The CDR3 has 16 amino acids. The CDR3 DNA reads TGTGCCAGCAGTTCCCCGGGTAACTTCAAGGTCTATGGCTACACCTTC. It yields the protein CASSSPGNFKVYGYTF.

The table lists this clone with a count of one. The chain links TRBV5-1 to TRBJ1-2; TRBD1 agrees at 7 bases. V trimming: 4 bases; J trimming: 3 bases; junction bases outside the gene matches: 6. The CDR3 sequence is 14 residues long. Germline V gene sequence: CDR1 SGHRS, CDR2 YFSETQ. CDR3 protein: CASSQDRPDYGYTF. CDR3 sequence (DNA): TGCGCCAGCAGCCAGGACAGGCCCGACTATGGCTACACCTTC.

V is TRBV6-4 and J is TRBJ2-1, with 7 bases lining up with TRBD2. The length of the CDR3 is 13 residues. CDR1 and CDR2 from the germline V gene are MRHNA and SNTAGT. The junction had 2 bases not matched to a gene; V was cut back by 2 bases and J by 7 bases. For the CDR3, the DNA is TGTGCCAGCAGTGACCCCGGGGGGAATGAGCAGTTCTTC. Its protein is CASSDPGGNEQFF.

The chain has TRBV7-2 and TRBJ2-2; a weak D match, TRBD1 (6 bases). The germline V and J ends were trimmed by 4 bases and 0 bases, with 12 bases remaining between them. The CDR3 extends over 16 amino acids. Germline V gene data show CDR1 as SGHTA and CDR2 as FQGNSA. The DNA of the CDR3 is TGTGCCAGCAGCTCTCAGGGGTTATCGAACACCGGGGAGCTGTTTTTT. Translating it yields CASSSQGLSNTGELFF.

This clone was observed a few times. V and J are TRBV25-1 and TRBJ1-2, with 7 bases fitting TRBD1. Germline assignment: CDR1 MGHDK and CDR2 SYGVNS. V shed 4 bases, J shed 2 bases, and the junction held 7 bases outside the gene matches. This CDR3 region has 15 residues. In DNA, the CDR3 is TGTGCCAGCAGTGTACCGGGACAGTCCAACTATGGCTACACCTTC. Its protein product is CASSVPGQSNYGYTF.

The CDR3 DNA reads as TGTGCCAGCAGCTTCCAACTAGCGGGAGGGCCCAATGAGCAGTTCTTC. As protein: CASSFQLAGGPNEQFF. This sequence joins TRBV11-2 and TRBJ2-1, with TRBD2 matching over 13 bases. Unmatched junction bases numbered 5, after V lost 3 bases and J lost 6 bases. CDR3 length: 16 amino acids. Germline V gene data show CDR1 as SGHAT and CDR2 as FQNNGV.

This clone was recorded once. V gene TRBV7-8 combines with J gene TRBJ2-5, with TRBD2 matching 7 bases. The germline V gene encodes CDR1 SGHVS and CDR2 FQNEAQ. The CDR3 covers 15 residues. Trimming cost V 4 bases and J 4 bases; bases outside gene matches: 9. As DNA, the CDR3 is TGTGCCAGCAGCTCGGGAGGAGGGGTAGGAGAGACCCAGTACTTC. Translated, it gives CASSSGGGVGETQYF.

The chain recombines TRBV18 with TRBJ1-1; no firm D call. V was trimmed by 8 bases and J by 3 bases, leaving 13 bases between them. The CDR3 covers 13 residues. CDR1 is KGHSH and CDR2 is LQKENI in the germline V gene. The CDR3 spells CASHTVRDTEAFF. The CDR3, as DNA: TGTGCCAGCCATACAGTTCGAGACACTGAAGCTTTCTTT.

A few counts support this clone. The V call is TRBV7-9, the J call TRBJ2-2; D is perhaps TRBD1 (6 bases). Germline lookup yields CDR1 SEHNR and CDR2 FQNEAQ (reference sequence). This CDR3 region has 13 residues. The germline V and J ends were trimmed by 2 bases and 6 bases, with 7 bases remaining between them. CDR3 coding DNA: TGTGCCAGCAGCTTATCAGGGGCCGGGGAGCTGTTTTTT. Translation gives CASSLSGAGELFF.